A selection of T cell receptor beta chains follows, all from one sample in a study of type 1 regulatory T cells. TCRdb itself ran the reads through MiXCR, one entry per CDR3 protein. The sample lists 80,000 to 100,000 distinct CDR3 sequences; roughly 28% were seen once. Sequencing was carried out using CD4+ T cells, either the whole sample or a sorted fraction (not recorded which). Source of these receptors: a human donor in good health. CDR3s include the opening cysteine and the closing phenylalanine or tryptophan. A D gene is named only where the DNA matches it firmly. Clone size is not always given. Where it is, it says once, few, many or a class for expanded clones.

>few|TRBJ2-7|TRBD2|TRBV7-8
CASTRGSSYEQYF
TGTGCCAGCACCCGCGGGAGCTCCTACGAGCAGTACTTC
>few|TRBJ2-1|TRBD1|TRBV20-1
CSASPGGEIHEQFF
TGCAGTGCTAGTCCAGGGGGCGAAATCCATGAGCAGTTCTTC
>few|TRBJ1-1|-|TRBV12-3/TRBV12-4
CASSLWAGNTEAFF
TGTGCCAGCAGTTTATGGGCAGGGAACACTGAAGCTTTCTTT
>-|TRBJ1-1|TRBD1|TRBV19
CASSPRNRGKTEAFF
TGTGCCAGTAGTCCCCGGAACAGGGGGAAGACTGAAGCTTTCTTT
>-|TRBJ2-1|TRBD2|TRBV9
CASSVIAGASYEQFF
TGTGCCAGCAGCGTAATAGCGGGAGCTTCGTATGAGCAGTTCTTC
>few|TRBJ1-3|TRBD1|TRBV27
CASRGGQGHTGNTIYF
TGTGCCAGCAGGGGGGGACAGGGGCATACTGGAAACACCATATATTTT
>few|TRBJ1-3|-|TRBV10-3
CATTNPQQSGNTIYF
TGTGCCACCACAAACCCCCAGCAATCTGGAAACACCATATATTTT
>-|TRBJ2-2|-|TRBV19
CASIPPGRGTGELFF
TGTGCCAGTATCCCGCCGGGACGGGGGACCGGGGAGCTGTTTTTT
>-|TRBJ2-5|TRBD2|TRBV12-3/TRBV12-4
CASSLTTGGRETQYF
TGTGCCAGCAGCCTAACAACGGGAGGGAGAGAGACCCAGTACTTC
>-|TRBJ1-1|-|TRBV28
CASSSSQTVNTEAFF
TGTGCCAGCAGTTCGTCCCAGACAGTGAACACTGAAGCTTTCTTT
>few|TRBJ1-5|-|TRBV4-1
CASSQAGGSNQPQHF
TGCGCCAGCAGCCAAGCGGGGGGAAGCAATCAGCCCCAGCATTTT
>once|TRBJ2-7|TRBD1|TRBV12-3/TRBV12-4
CASSKGTGASEQYF
TGTGCCAGCAGTAAGGGGACAGGGGCGTCCGAGCAGTACTTC
>many|TRBJ2-1|TRBD2|TRBV4-2
CASSQVRLAGVNEQFF
TGTGCCAGCAGCCAAGTCCGGCTAGCGGGTGTCAATGAGCAGTTCTTC
>-|TRBJ2-5|-|TRBV20-1
CSTPVGQETQYF
TGCAGTACCCCGGTGGGCCAAGAGACCCAGTACTTC
>-|TRBJ1-2|-|TRBV6-5
CASSPPGTEYSDGYTF
TGTGCCAGCAGTCCGCCCGGGACGGAGTACTCGGATGGCTACACCTTC
>-|TRBJ2-7|TRBD2|TRBV5-1
CASSLAGLAGEVQYF
TGCGCCAGCAGCTTGGCCGGGCTAGCGGGAGAGGTGCAGTACTTC
>few|TRBJ1-2|-|TRBV20-1
CSVPPVGGYTF
TGCAGTGTTCCGCCTGTTGGTGGCTACACCTTC
>-|TRBJ1-4|-|TRBV27
CASGRTNEKLFF
TGTGCCAGCGGGAGGACCAATGAAAAACTGTTTTTT
>-|TRBJ2-3|TRBD1|TRBV5-6
CASSLGGQGTDTQYF
TGTGCCAGCAGCTTGGGGGGACAGGGGACAGATACGCAGTATTTT
>-|TRBJ2-7|-|TRBV2
CASSPLGVSREQYF
TGTGCCAGCAGTCCCCTGGGTGTTAGCCGCGAGCAGTACTTC
>-|TRBJ1-5|-|TRBV4-1
CASSQDGSSNQPQHF
TGCGCCAGCAGCCAAGATGGCAGTAGCAATCAGCCCCAGCATTTT
>-|TRBJ2-5|TRBD2|TRBV3-1
CASSQRGFGRTSETQYF
TGTGCCAGCAGCCAAAGAGGATTCGGACGGACTAGTGAGACCCAGTACTTC
>-|TRBJ2-2|TRBD1|TRBV5-5
CASSFGSRTGGAGELFF
TGTGCCAGCAGCTTTGGGTCTAGGACAGGCGGAGCCGGGGAGCTGTTTTTT
>-|TRBJ1-3|TRBD1|TRBV7-8
CASSLVGQGFSGNTIYF
TGTGCCAGCAGCTTAGTGGGACAGGGTTTCTCTGGAAACACCATATATTTT
>-|TRBJ2-1|-|TRBV5-4
CASSLANGHEQFF
TGTGCCAGCAGCTTGGCCAATGGCCATGAGCAGTTCTTC
>-|TRBJ2-1|TRBD2|TRBV7-3
CASSQSGTSASYNEQFF
TGTGCCAGCAGCCAGTCCGGGACTAGCGCGTCCTACAATGAGCAGTTCTTC
>few|TRBJ2-2|TRBD1|TRBV6-2/TRBV6-3
CASSYTTGVSTGELFF
TGTGCCAGCAGTTACACGACAGGGGTTAGCACCGGGGAGCTGTTTTTT
>-|TRBJ2-3|TRBD2|TRBV7-9
CASSPNRLARADTQYF
TGTGCCAGCAGCCCAAATCGACTAGCTCGCGCAGATACGCAGTATTTT
>-|TRBJ2-1|-|TRBV7-9
CASSFMSGYYNEQFF
TGTGCCAGCAGCTTCATGAGCGGGTACTACAATGAGCAGTTCTTC
>-|TRBJ2-1|-|TRBV7-2
CASSPSLRRGSYNEQFF
TGTGCCAGCAGCCCGAGCTTGCGGAGGGGGTCCTACAATGAGCAGTTCTTC
>once|TRBJ2-1|-|TRBV4-1
CASSHPAGGVNEQFF
TGCGCCAGCAGCCACCCCGCAGGGGGGGTAAATGAGCAGTTCTTC
>few|TRBJ2-7|-|TRBV29-1
CSVQLFGQASYEQYF
TGCAGCGTTCAGCTGTTTGGTCAAGCCTCCTACGAGCAGTACTTC
>few|TRBJ2-2|-|TRBV9
CASSPLQGGSTGELFF
TGTGCCAGCAGCCCCCTTCAGGGTGGGAGCACCGGGGAGCTGTTTTTT
>-|TRBJ2-3|-|TRBV7-2
CASSGVLNTQYF
TGTGCCAGCAGCGGAGTGTTAAATACGCAGTATTTT
>many|TRBJ2-7|TRBD2|TRBV4-1
CASSQDQTSRYYEQYF
TGCGCCAGCAGCCAAGATCAGACTAGCAGATACTACGAGCAGTACTTC
>few|TRBJ2-7|TRBD2|TRBV5-1
CASSLASGRSPSQYF
TGCGCCAGCAGCTTGGCTAGCGGGAGAAGCCCGTCGCAGTACTTC
>few|TRBJ2-1|-|TRBV24-1
CATSGQAISNEQFF
TGTGCCACCAGTGGACAGGCCATATCCAATGAGCAGTTCTTC
>-|TRBJ2-2|TRBD2|TRBV7-8
CASSTPSGRAVRGELFF
TGTGCCAGCAGCACGCCTAGCGGGAGGGCCGTTCGCGGGGAGCTGTTTTTT
>few|TRBJ2-3|-|TRBV6-1
CASSEQGPDTQYF
TGTGCCAGCAGTGAGCAGGGCCCCGATACGCAGTATTTT
>once|TRBJ1-5|TRBD1|TRBV6-2/TRBV6-3
CASNDRGWHPQHF
TGTGCCAGCAATGACAGGGGCTGGCACCCCCAGCATTTT
>few|TRBJ2-4|TRBD1|TRBV20-1
CSARGTGGTTEYF
TGCAGTGCTAGAGGGACAGGGGGTACAACGGAGTACTTC
>many|TRBJ1-3|-|TRBV20-1
CSALKSSGNTIYF
TGCAGTGCTTTGAAGAGCTCTGGAAACACCATATATTTT
>few|TRBJ2-1|-|TRBV7-2
CASSLRPRGGEQFF
TGTGCCAGCAGCTTAAGGCCTAGAGGGGGTGAGCAGTTCTTC
>-|TRBJ2-1|-|TRBV29-1
CSVDQNSYNEQFF
TGCAGCGTTGACCAGAACTCCTACAATGAGCAGTTCTTC
>-|TRBJ2-2|TRBD2|TRBV5-1
CASSPGGMTGELFF
TGCGCCAGCAGCCCCGGGGGGATGACCGGGGAGCTGTTTTTT
>-|TRBJ2-5|-|TRBV4-2
CASSQHSREKETQYF
TGTGCCAGCAGCCAACACAGTCGGGAGAAGGAGACCCAGTACTTC
>-|TRBJ1-5|-|TRBV19
CASSMWVNSNQPQHF
TGTGCCAGTAGTATGTGGGTCAACAGCAATCAGCCCCAGCATTTT
>-|TRBJ2-1|TRBD2|TRBV27
CASIPLGAGGTYNEQFF
TGTGCCAGCATCCCCCTCGGAGCGGGAGGAACCTACAATGAGCAGTTCTTC
>-|TRBJ2-3|-|TRBV20-1
CSASGLAADTQYF
TGCAGTGCTAGTGGGCTAGCAGCAGATACGCAGTATTTT
>-|TRBJ2-5|TRBD1|TRBV19
CATRQGQETQYF
TGTGCCACTAGACAGGGTCAAGAGACCCAGTACTTC
>-|TRBJ2-3|TRBD2|TRBV12-3/TRBV12-4
CASRALAGGADTQYF
TGTGCCAGCAGGGCCCTAGCGGGAGGCGCAGATACGCAGTATTTT
>-|TRBJ2-1|-|TRBV5-4
CASSFRSSVAGNEQFF
TGTGCCAGCAGCTTCCGGAGTTCCGTGGCGGGCAATGAGCAGTTCTTC
>-|TRBJ2-1|-|TRBV5-6
CASSYGRREQFF
TGTGCCAGCAGCTATGGGCGTCGGGAGCAGTTCTTC
>-|TRBJ2-3|-|TRBV7-9
CACGLSDTQYF
TGTGCCTGCGGACTATCAGATACGCAGTATTTT